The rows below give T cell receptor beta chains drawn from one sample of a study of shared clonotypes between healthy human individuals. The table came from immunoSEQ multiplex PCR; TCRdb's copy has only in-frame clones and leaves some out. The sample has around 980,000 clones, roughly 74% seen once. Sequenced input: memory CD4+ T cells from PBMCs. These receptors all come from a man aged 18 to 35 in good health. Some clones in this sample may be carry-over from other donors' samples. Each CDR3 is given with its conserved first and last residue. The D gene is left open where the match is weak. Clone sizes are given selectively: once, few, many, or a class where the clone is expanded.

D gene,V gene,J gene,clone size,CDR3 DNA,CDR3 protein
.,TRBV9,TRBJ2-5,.,TGTGCCAGCAGCACGCGGGACAGACAAGAGACCCAGTACTTC,CASSTRDRQETQYF
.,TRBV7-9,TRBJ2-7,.,TGTGCCAGCAGCCCTTCGTTGATTCGTGGGCAGTACTTC,CASSPSLIRGQYF
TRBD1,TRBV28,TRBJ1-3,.,TGTGCCAGCAAGGGACAGAGGTACACCATATATTTT,CASKGQRYTIYF
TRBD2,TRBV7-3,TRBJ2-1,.,TGTGCCAGCAGCCTTCTAGCGGGAGGAGGCAATGAGCAGTTCTTC,CASSLLAGGGNEQFF
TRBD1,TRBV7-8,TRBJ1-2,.,TGTGCCAGCAGCCGAGGGGACAGCACTAACTATGGCTACACCTTC,CASSRGDSTNYGYTF
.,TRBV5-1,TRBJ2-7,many,TGCGCCAGCAGCCTACTGACGGCGACCTACGAGCAGTACTTC,CASSLLTATYEQYF
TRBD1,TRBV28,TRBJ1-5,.,TGTGCCAGCAGGACGGGACAGCCGAATAGCAATCAGCCCCAGCATTTT,CASRTGQPNSNQPQHF
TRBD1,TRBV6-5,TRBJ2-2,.,TGTGCCAGCAGTTATACGGACAGGGGTAGCGCCGGGGAGCTGTTTTTT,CASSYTDRGSAGELFF
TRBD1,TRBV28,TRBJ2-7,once,TGTGCCAGCAGCCAGACAGGGGCCGGGATGTACGAGCAGTACTTC,CASSQTGAGMYEQYF
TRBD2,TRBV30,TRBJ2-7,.,TGTGCCTGGAGCCAGACTAGCGGGAGGGCCGGGCAGTACTTC,CAWSQTSGRAGQYF
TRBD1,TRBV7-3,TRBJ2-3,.,TGTGCCAGCAGCTTAGGACAGGGGTACACAGATACGCAGTATTTT,CASSLGQGYTDTQYF
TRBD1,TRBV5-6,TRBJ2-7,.,TGTGCCAGCAGCCCCAGACAGGGGGCGACGAGCGAGCAGTACTTC,CASSPRQGATSEQYF
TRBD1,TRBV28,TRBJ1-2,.,TGTGCCAGCAGTTTTCCCGTCCGAGACAGGGCGAACTATGGCTACACCTTC,CASSFPVRDRANYGYTF
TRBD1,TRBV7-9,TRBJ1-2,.,TGTGCCAGCAGCTTAGGACAGGGGTATGGCTACACCTTC,CASSLGQGYGYTF
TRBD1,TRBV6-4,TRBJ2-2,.,TGTGCCACCAGACAGGGTATAGGCGCCGGGGAGCTGTTTTTT,CATRQGIGAGELFF
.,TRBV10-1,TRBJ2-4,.,TGCGCCAGCAGGCGGATTCGACCGCTTCTAGCCAAAAACATTCAGTACTTC,CASRRIRPLLAKNIQYF
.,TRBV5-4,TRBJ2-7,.,TGTGCCAGCAGCGCTGGACTGGCTACGGTCGAGCAGTACTTC,CASSAGLATVEQYF
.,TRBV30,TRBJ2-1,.,TGTGCCTGGAGTGTAGGGGCCTACAATGAGCAGTTCTTC,CAWSVGAYNEQFF
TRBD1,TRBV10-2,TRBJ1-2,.,TGCGCCAGCAGCCGGACAGGGGTAGACTATGGCTACACCTTC,CASSRTGVDYGYTF
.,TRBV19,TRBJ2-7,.,TGTGCCAGTAGTGTAGAAGGAGGGGCGCGGGAGCAGTACTTC,CASSVEGGAREQYF